One and the same sample provided the 19 T cell receptor beta chains below, sequenced in a study of tumor-infiltrating lymphocytes in primary liver carcinoma (dated by TCRdb to about 2017). Without any cell sorting, total RNA and DNA were co-extracted from approximately 20-30 mg of bulk tissue using the AllPrep DNA/RNA mini kit. Sequencer: Illumina HiSeq 2500. Starting from about 500 ng total RNA, TCRbeta-specific cDNA was produced by reverse transcription with a constant-region primer and ProtoScript II reverse transcriptase. The TCRbeta libraries were prepared through three rounds of nested multiplex PCR following a slightly modified ARM-PCR procedure. Each of the first two PCR rounds ran for around 10 cycles using multiplex TRBV1-TRBV30 forward primers together with a Cbeta reverse primer. TCRdb trimmed public reads at Q25 via fastp, called clones via MiXCR and kept in-frame beta chains. Records with the same CDR3 protein are collapsed into one entry carrying the most frequent genes and DNA. The sample includes around 120,000 distinct CDR3 sequences, with roughly 75% observed a single time. The ten biggest clones cover 8.1% of the sample.

Material for sequencing was tumor-adjacent normal liver tissue. The source of these receptors is a woman aged 55-70 years with primary liver carcinoma and hepatitis B virus infection.

The chain links TRBV21-1 to TRBJ1-5; the listed D gene, TRBD1, was not tested against the DNA. TRBV21-1 constitutes a pseudogene. The CDR3 is made up of 16 amino acids. The CDR3 region is CASTYRTGFGNQPQHF. The CDR3 DNA reads TGTGCCAGCACCTACCGGACAGGGTTCGGCAATCAGCCCCAGCATTTT.

The chain couples TRBV7-8 to TRBJ2-3; 7 positions match TRBD1. The CDR3 totals 16 residues. V lost 9 bases to trimming and J lost 4 bases; unmatched junction nucleotides: 16. Germline CDR1 reads SGHVS; CDR2 reads FQNEAQ. DNA of the CDR3: TGTGCCAGGAGCCCACCCGGGACAGAGGTTCCAGATACGCAGTATTTT. Translation: CARSPPGTEVPDTQYF.

The chain employs TRBV11-2 and TRBJ2-3, with D unresolved. Germline V CDR1 and CDR2: SGHAT, FQNNGV. There are 17 residues in the CDR3. Trimming pared 1 base from V and 8 bases from J, leaving 22 bases between. Written as DNA, the CDR3 is TGTGCCAGCAGCTTAGGGATTCGATGGGAAGGCATAGGTACGCAGTATTTT. It translates to CASSLGIRWEGIGTQYF. Combining the CDR3 with reference TRBV11-2 and TRBJ2-3 gives the whole variable domain EAGVAQSPRYKIIEKRQSVAFWCNPISGHATLYWYQQILGQGPKLLIQFQNNGVVDDSQLPKDRFSAERLKGVDSTLKIQPAKLEDSAVYLCASSLGIRWEGIGTQYFGPGTRLTVL.

The table lists this clonotype with many counts. The chain combines TRBV5-1 with TRBJ2-3; D call uncertain. The V gene's germline CDR1 is SGHRS and CDR2 YFSETQ. This CDR3 has 13 amino acids. Trimming took 2 bases from V and 5 from J, leaving 9 bases between them. The CDR3: CASSLGVRDTQYF. For the CDR3, the DNA is TGCGCCAGCAGCTTAGGTGTTAGAGATACGCAGTATTTT.

This clonotype was observed a single time. Germline and junction disagree at one end, which may indicate a read error. This chain connects TRBV7-9 to TRBJ2-6, with 9 positions matching TRBD2. Germline loops: CDR1 SEHNR, CDR2 FQNEAQ (reference sequence). This CDR3 comprises 19 residues. The CDR3 region has the DNA TGTGCCAGCAGCTCCTGGACTAGCGATACCTTATCTGGGGCCAATGTCCTGACTTTC. Translated: CASSSWTSDTLSGANVLTF.

For this clonotype: This CDR3 fails to terminate in the conserved phenylalanine or tryptophan, so it likely reflects a read error. The limits of the CDR3 on the DNA are not certain, so only TCRdb's listed CDR3 is given. This chain uses TRBV6-2 or TRBV6-3 with TRBJ2-1. Looked up from germline, CDR1 is MNHEY and CDR2 is SVGEGT. The CDR3 is 11 residues long, ends included. This CDR3 reads CASSRYNEQFL.

The chain combines TRBV12-3 or TRBV12-4 with TRBJ2-5, with 9 bases identical to TRBD1. The CDR3 has 14 amino acids. This chain's CDR3 is CGRPGTGLKETQYF. DNA for the CDR3: TGTGGCAGGCCCGGGACAGGGCTGAAGGAGACCCAGTACTTC.

This clonotype was picked up many times. In DNA form, the CDR3 reads TGTGCCAGCACCGGCGGGGCCGGGAACCCCTACGAGCAGTACTTC. It is translated as CASTGGAGNPYEQYF. J is TRBJ2-7 and V is TRBV6-6, with TRBD2 as a possible D gene (6 bases). There are 15 residues in the CDR3. Looked up from germline, CDR1 is MNHNY and CDR2 is SVGAGI (reference sequence). V was trimmed by 7 bases and J by 2 bases, leaving 18 bases between them.

For this clonotype: Given a much more abundant clone one base away, this may be a read error. The chain joins TRBV21-1 to TRBJ2-5; no DNA check was done on the table's D call, TRBD1. TRBV21-1 corresponds to a pseudogene. The CDR3 covers 15 residues. CDR3 in amino acids: CASIRIFGQQDTQYF. CDR3 nucleotide sequence: TGTGCCAGCATCCGAATATTCGGACAGCAAGATACCCAGTACTTC.

This clonotype was found many times. The chain carries TRBV6-5 and TRBJ2-7; 8 nucleotides agree with TRBD2. Germline assignment: CDR1 MNHEY and CDR2 SVGAGI. The J segment lost 3 bases and the V segment lost 1 base, leaving 5 bases of the junction unmatched. The CDR3 length is 15 residues. This CDR3 is CASSYLAGGGYEQYF. The CDR3, as DNA: TGTGCCAGCAGTTACTTGGCGGGAGGAGGCTACGAGCAGTACTTC.

The gene calls are TRBV7-3 and TRBJ2-5, with 7 bases lining up with TRBD2. Germline V gene lookup returns CDR1 SGHTA and CDR2 FQGTGA. V dropped 2 bases and J dropped 5; count of bases not matched to a gene: 5. The CDR3 spans 14 residues. The CDR3 loop reads CASSLYGRSETQYF. The CDR3 DNA is TGTGCCAGCAGCTTATACGGGAGGAGTGAGACCCAGTACTTC. Full variable domain (rest looked up from reference TRBV7-3 and TRBJ2-5): GAGVSQTPSNKVTEKGKYVELRCDPISGHTALYWYRQSLGQGPEFLIYFQGTGAADDSGLPNDRFFAVRPEGSVSTLKIQRTERGDSAVYLCASSLYGRSETQYFGPGTRLLVL.

Concerning this clonotype itself: The DNA is omitted, as the CDR3 cannot be located on it reliably, and the CDR3 follows TCRdb's listing. J is TRBJ1-1 and V is TRBV12-3 or TRBV12-4; TRBD1 is the table's D call, not checked against the DNA. The CDR3 numbers 11 amino acids, ends counted. The CDR3 loop is CTSTVGQGAFF.

Notes on this clonotype: This is likely a read error, given that the CDR3 carries no conserved phenylalanine or tryptophan at its end. This chain links TRBV7-9 with TRBJ1-2; TRBD1 matches 9 bases. Germline lookup yields CDR1 SEHNR and CDR2 FQNEAQ (reference sequence). CDR3 length equals 15 residues. The CDR3 nucleotides read TGTACCAGCAGCCCCACAGGGGGCAAGAACTATGGCTACACCTAC. Translated: CTSSPTGGKNYGYTY.

Regarding this clonotype: This is likely a read error, given that the CDR3 carries no conserved phenylalanine or tryptophan at its end. This chain joins TRBV5-6 and TRBJ1-6; 8 bases agree with TRBD1. Germline loops: CDR1 SGHDT, CDR2 YYEEEE. J gave up 5 bases and V 7 bases, and 5 bases lay outside the gene matches. The CDR3 has 14 residues. CDR3 DNA sequence: TGTGCCAGCGGCCGGGGACAGGATAATTCACCCCTCCACTTA. As protein: CASGRGQDNSPLHL.

The rearrangement uses TRBV12-3 or TRBV12-4 and TRBJ2-2; 7 bases map to TRBD1. The CDR3 is 15 residues long. The CDR3 here is CDSSLGQAASGELFF. In DNA form, the CDR3 reads TGTGACAGTAGTTTAGGACAGGCGGCGTCCGGGGAGCTGTTTTTT.

This clonotype appeared many times. This sequence joins TRBV28 and TRBJ2-7; 7 nucleotides agree with TRBD1. J was trimmed by 2 bases and V by 5 bases; bases with no gene match: 3. This CDR3 has 13 residues. From germline, CDR1 is MDHEN and CDR2 SYDVKM. The CDR3 is CASSPGQPYEQYF. The CDR3 DNA follows: TGTGCCAGCAGTCCGGGACAGCCCTACGAGCAGTACTTC. Filled out from reference TRBV28 and TRBJ2-7, the complete variable domain reads DVKVTQSSRYLVKRTGEKVFLECVQDMDHENMFWYRQDPGLGLRLIYFSYDVKMKEKGDIPEGYSVSREKKERFSLILESASTNQTSMYLCASSPGQPYEQYFGPGTRLTVT.

This clonotype was seen once. A junction end diverges from the germline sequence, so it may reflect a read error. The chain combines TRBV5-1 with TRBJ2-1; possible D gene TRBD2, 6 bases. This CDR3 is built from 17 residues. CDR1 and CDR2 (germline): SGHRS, YFSETQ. CDR3: CASSLDPQRAPYNEQFF. The CDR3 coding sequence is TGCGCCAGTAGCTTGGACCCTCAGCGGGCCCCCTACAATGAGCAGTTCTTC.

This sequence joins TRBV11-2 and TRBJ2-1; TRBD2 matches at 10 bases. V was clipped by 4 bases and J by 11 bases; unmatched bases: 14. The length of the CDR3 is 16 residues. Germline V CDR1 and CDR2: SGHAT, FQNNGV. CDR3 sequence reads: CASSSFPLAGVGKQFF. The DNA of the CDR3 is TGTGCCAGCAGCTCCTTCCCGCTAGCGGGAGTCGGCAAGCAGTTCTTC.

This sequence joins TRBV28 and TRBJ2-6; 10 nucleotides line up with TRBD1. The V gene end was trimmed by 6 bases and the J gene end by 0 bases; junction bases not matched to a gene: 14. The CDR3 length is 20 residues. The germline CDR1 and CDR2 sequences are MDHEN and SYDVKM. The CDR3 region has the DNA TGTGCCAGCAGATTCCAGACAGGGGGCAAAAACAACTCTGGGGCCAACGTCCTGACTTTC. This translates into CASRFQTGGKNNSGANVLTF.